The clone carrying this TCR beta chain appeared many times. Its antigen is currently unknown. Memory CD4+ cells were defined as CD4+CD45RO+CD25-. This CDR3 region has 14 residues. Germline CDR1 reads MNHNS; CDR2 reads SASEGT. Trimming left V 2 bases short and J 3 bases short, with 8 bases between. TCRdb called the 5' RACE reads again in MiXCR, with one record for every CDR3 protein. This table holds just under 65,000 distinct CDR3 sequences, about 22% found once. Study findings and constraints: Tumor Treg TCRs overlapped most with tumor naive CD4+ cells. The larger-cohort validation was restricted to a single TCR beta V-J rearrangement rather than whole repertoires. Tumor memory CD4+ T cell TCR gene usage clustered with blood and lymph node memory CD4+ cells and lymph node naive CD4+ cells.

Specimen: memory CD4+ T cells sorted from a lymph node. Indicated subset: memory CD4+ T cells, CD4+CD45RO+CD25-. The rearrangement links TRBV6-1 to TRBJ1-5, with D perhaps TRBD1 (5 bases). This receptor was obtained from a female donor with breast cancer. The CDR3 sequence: CASSEMGLNQPQHF. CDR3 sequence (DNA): TGTGCCAGCAGTGAAATGGGGCTCAATCAGCCCCAGCATTTT.